Sequencing of this T cell receptor (beta chain) was carried out in a study of blood T cell repertoires in COVID-19. On the study more broadly: T cells, B-cell-depleted T cells, or PBMCs supplied cDNA or gDNA.

V gave up 6 bases and J gave up 2 bases; unmatched junction bases: 4. CDR1 is ENHRY and CDR2 is SYGVKD in the germline V gene. CDR3 length: 14 amino acids. Original analysis: Estimation of nucleated cell counts was performed using reference gene primer amplification. Clones were sequenced by immunoSEQ multiplex PCR, and TCRdb holds only the in-frame ones, with some missing. That table supplies the V and J calls and clone size; D and trimming were determined from the DNA. The repertoire holds some 420,000 clones, with roughly nine tenths as singletons. The study drew participants aged about 18 to 95 years from some 23 US areas. Cohort 3 donors counted as recovered after two negative PCRs, clearance, or resolved symptoms.

Material for sequencing was PBMCs or T cells enriched from blood (not recorded which). This TCR was sampled from a young man who had recovered from COVID-19. This chain connects TRBV10-3 to TRBJ2-1; the match to TRBD2 covers 7 bases. The CDR3 region is CAISTGTTYNEQFF. DNA of the CDR3: TGTGCCATCAGCACCGGGACTACCTACAATGAGCAGTTCTTC.